The TCR beta chain under discussion was sequenced for a study of control samples from healthy donors and cancer patients. With 4 bases clipped from V and 1 base from J, the junction kept 5 bases outside the gene matches. Germline assignment: CDR1 LNHDA and CDR2 SQIVND (reference sequence). CDR3 length equals 16 residues. Method: immunoSEQ multiplex PCR; TCRdb's copy keeps in-frame clones and lacks some. The data show 120,000 to 150,000 clones, 94% seen once. This clonotype was obtained from a man aged 40-49 years in good health. The sample was blood. J is TRBJ1-2 and V is TRBV19; TRBD1 matches 11 bases. CDR3: CASSTRDRGFNYGYTF. In nucleotides, the CDR3 is TGTGCCAGTAGTACCCGGGACAGGGGGTTTAACTATGGCTACACCTTC. The whole variable domain, filled in from reference TRBV19 and TRBJ1-2, reads DGGITQSPKYLFRKEGQNVTLSCEQNLNHDAMYWYRQDPGQGLRLIYYSQIVNDFQKGDIAEGYSVSREKKESFPLTVTSAQKNPTAFYLCASSTRDRGFNYGYTFGSGTRLTVV.